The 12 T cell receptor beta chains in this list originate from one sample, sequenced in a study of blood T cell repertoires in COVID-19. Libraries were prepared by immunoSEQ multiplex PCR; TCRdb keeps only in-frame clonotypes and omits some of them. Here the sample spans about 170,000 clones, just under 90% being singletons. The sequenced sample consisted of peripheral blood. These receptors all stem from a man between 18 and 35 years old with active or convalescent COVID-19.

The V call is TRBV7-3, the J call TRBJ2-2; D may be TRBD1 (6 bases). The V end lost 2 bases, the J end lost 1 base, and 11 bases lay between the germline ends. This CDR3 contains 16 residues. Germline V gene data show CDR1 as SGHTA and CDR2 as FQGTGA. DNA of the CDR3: TGTGCCAGCAGCTTAGAGGGGGTAGGGAACACCGGGGAGCTGTTTTTT. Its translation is CASSLEGVGNTGELFF.

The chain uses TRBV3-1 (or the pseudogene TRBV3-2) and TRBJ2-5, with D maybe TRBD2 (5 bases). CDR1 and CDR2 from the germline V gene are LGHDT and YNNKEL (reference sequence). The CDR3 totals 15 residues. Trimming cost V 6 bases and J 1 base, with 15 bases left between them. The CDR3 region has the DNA TGTGCCAGCAGGGGGTACCGGGGTGTCCAAGAGACCCAGTACTTC. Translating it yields CASRGYRGVQETQYF.

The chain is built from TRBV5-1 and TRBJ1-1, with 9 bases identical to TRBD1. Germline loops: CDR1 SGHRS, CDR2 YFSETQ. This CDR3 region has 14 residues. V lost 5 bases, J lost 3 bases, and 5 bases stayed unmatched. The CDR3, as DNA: TGCGCCAGCAGTCCCAGACAGGGGGACACTGAAGCTTTCTTT. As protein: CASSPRQGDTEAFF. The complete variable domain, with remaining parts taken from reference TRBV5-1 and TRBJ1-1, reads KAGVTQTPRYLIKTRGQQVTLSCSPISGHRSVSWYQQTPGQGLQFLFEYFSETQRNKGNFPGRFSGRQFSNSRSEMNVSTLELGDSALYLCASSPRQGDTEAFFGQGTRLTVV.

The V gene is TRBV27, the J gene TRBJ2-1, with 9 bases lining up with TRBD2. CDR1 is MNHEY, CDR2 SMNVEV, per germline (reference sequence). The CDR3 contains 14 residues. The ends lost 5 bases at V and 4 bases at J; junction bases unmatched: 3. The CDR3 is CASSTTSGYNEQFF. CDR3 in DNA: TGTGCCAGCAGTACCACTAGCGGGTACAATGAGCAGTTCTTC.

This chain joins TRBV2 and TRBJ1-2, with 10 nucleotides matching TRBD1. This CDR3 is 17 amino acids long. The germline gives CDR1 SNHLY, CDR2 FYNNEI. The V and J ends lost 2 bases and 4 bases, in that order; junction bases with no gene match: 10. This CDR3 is CASSETGTGDIGYGYTF. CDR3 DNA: TGTGCCAGCAGTGAAACCGGGACAGGGGATATCGGCTATGGCTACACCTTC.

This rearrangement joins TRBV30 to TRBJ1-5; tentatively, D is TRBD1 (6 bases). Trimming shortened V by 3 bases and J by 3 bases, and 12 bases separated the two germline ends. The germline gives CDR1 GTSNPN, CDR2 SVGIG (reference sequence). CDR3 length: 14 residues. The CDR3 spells CAWSDGQYNQPQHF. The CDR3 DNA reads TGTGCCTGGAGCGACGGACAGTACAATCAGCCCCAGCATTTT.

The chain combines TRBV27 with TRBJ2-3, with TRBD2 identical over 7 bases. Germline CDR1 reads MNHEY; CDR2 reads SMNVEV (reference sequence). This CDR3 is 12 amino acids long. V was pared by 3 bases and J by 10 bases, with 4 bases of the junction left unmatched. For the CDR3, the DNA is TGTGCCAGCAGTTTCGGGGCGGGAGCGCAGTATTTT. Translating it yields CASSFGAGAQYF.

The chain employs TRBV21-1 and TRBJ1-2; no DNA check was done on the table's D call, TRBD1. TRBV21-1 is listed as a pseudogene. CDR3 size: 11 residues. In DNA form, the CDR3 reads TGTGCCAGCAGCAACAGGCTTGGCTACACCTTC. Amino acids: CASSNRLGYTF.

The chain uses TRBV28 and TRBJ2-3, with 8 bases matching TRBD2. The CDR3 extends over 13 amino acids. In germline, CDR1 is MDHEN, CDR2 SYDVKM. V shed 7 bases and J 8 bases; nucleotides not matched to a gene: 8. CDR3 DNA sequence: TGTGCCAGCACCGGGGGGGCCCGGGGTACGCAGTATTTT. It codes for CASTGGARGTQYF.

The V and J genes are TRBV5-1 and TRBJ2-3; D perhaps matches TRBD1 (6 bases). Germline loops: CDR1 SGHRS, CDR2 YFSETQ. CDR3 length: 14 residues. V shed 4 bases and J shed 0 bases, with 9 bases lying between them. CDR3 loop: CASSHRDSTDTQYF. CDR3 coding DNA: TGCGCCAGCAGCCACAGGGACAGCACAGATACGCAGTATTTT.

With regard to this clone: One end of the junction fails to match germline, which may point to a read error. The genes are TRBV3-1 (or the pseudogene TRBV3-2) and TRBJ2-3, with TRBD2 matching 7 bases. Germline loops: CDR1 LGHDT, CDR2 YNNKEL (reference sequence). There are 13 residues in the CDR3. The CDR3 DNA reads TGTGCCAGCAGCCAAGCCAAGGGACTATTGATAGGGTTT. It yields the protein CASSQAKGLLIGF.

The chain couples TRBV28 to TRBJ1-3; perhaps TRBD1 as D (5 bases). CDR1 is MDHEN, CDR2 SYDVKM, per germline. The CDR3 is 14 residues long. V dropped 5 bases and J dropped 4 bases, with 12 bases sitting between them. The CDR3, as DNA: TGTGCCAGCAGTCCGAGCCGACAGGGAAACACCATATATTTT. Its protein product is CASSPSRQGNTIYF. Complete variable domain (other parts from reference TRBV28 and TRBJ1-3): DVKVTQSSRYLVKRTGEKVFLECVQDMDHENMFWYRQDPGLGLRLIYFSYDVKMKEKGDIPEGYSVSREKKERFSLILESASTNQTSMYLCASSPSRQGNTIYFGEGSWLTVV.